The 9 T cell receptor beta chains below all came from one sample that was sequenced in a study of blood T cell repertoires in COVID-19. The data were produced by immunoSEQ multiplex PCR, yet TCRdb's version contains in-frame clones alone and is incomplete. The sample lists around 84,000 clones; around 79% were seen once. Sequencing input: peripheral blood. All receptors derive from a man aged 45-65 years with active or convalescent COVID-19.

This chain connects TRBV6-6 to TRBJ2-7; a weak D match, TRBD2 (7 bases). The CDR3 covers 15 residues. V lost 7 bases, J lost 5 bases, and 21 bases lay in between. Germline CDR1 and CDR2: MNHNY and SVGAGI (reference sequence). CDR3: CASMGAGLGSDEQYF. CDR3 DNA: TGTGCCAGCATGGGGGCCGGACTAGGCTCTGACGAGCAGTACTTC.

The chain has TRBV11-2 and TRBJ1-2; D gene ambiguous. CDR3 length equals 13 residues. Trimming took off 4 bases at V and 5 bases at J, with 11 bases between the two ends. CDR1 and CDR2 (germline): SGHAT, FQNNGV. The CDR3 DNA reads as TGTGCCAGCAGCTCCCCCCTAGGATATGGCTACACCTTC. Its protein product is CASSSPLGYGYTF.

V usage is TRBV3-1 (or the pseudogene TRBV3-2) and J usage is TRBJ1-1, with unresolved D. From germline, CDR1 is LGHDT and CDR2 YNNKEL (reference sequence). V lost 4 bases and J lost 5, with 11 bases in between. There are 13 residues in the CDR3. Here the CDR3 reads CASSLPTGTEAFF. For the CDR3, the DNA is TGTGCCAGCAGCCTACCAACCGGGACTGAAGCTTTCTTT.

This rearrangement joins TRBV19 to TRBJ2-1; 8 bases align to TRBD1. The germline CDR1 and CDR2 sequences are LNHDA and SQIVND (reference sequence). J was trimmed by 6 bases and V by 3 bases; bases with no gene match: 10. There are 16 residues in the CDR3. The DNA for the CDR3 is TGTGCCAGTAGTATCTCGGTGACAGGGGTCCCCAATGAGCAGTTCTTC. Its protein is CASSISVTGVPNEQFF.

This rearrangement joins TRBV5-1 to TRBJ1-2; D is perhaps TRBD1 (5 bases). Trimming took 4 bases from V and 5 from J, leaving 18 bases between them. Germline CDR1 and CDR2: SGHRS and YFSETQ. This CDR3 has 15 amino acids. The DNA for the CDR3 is TGCGCCAGCAGCCCTGGGGCACCCGAGGAGTATGGCTACACCTTC. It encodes CASSPGAPEEYGYTF.

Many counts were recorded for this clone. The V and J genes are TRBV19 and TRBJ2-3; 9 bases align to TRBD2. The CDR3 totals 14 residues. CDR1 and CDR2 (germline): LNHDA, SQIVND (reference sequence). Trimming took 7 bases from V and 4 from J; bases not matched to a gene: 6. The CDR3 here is CASTERGASDTQYF. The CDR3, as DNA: TGTGCCAGTACCGAGCGGGGGGCCTCAGATACGCAGTATTTT.

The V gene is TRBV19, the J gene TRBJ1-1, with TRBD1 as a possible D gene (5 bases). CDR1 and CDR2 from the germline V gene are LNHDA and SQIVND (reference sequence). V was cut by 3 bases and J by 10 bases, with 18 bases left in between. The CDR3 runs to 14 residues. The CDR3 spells CASSIQGYLSGAFF. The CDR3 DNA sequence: TGTGCCAGTAGTATCCAGGGCTATCTTTCGGGAGCTTTCTTT.

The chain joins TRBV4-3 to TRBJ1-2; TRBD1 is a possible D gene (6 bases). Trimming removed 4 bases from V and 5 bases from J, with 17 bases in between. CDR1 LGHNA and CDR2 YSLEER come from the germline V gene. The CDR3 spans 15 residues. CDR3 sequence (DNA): TGCGCCAGCAGCCCCCGGGACAACGACCCTTATGGCTACACCTTC. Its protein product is CASSPRDNDPYGYTF.

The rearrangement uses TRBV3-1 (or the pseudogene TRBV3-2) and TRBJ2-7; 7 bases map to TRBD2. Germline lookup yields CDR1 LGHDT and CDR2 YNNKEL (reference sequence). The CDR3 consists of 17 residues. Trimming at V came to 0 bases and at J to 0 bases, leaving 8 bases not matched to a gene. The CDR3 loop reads CASSQDAGTTSSYEQYF. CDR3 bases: TGTGCCAGCAGCCAAGATGCGGGGACTACGAGCTCCTACGAGCAGTACTTC.